Each of the 8 T cell receptor beta chains below was sequenced from the same sample in a study of T cells in women clearing cervical HPV infection. Clones were sequenced by immunoSEQ multiplex PCR, and TCRdb holds only the in-frame ones, with some missing. The sample has roughly 30,000 clones; the top ten hold about a sixth. Source material: blood buffy coat. These receptors were collected from a woman between 18 and 70 years old with a cervical HPV16 infection that either progressed to CIN3+ or cleared (not recorded which).

The CDR3 loop reads CASSLQQGANEQFF. Incomplete CDR3 DNA: TGTGCCAGCAGCTTACAGCAGGGGGCAAATGAG. The rearrangement links TRBV7-9 to TRBJ2-1; 8 bases are shared with TRBD1. The read ends 3 residues before the CDR3 terminus; that terminus is restored from the germline J gene. This CDR3 comprises 14 residues. In germline, CDR1 is SEHNR, CDR2 FQNEAQ (reference sequence). Trimming cost V 2 bases and J 7 bases; bases outside gene matches: 4.

As for this clone: The read stops 3 residues short of the end of the CDR3; the missing end is completed from the germline J gene. This chain joins TRBV19 and TRBJ1-3; D possibly corresponds to TRBD1 (6 bases). This CDR3 is 12 amino acids long. V was shortened by 11 bases and J by 0 bases, with 8 bases between the two germline ends. CDR1 and CDR2 from the germline V gene are LNHDA and SQIVND (reference sequence). The sequenced CDR3 bases are TGTGCCTCCAGGGGCTCTGGAAACACC. Protein sequence: CASRGSGNT. The full CDR3 protein is CASRGSGNTIYF. The whole variable domain, remainder taken from reference TRBV19 and TRBJ1-3, is DGGITQSPKYLFRKEGQNVTLSCEQNLNHDAMYWYRQDPGQGLRLIYYSQIVNDFQKGDIAEGYSVSREKKESFPLTVTSAQKNPTAFYLCASRGSGNTIYFGEGSWLTVV.

With respect to this clone: The read gets to within 3 residues of the CDR3 end, and the germline J gene fills in the rest. The rearrangement links TRBV7-3 to TRBJ1-2; D possibly corresponds to TRBD1 (5 bases). Germline V gives CDR1 SGHTA, CDR2 FQGTGA. This CDR3 spans 17 amino acids. Partial CDR3 DNA: TGTGCCAGCAGCAACCCGGGACTGGCCGCTAGCACAGATACC. This translates into CASSNPGLAASTDT. The whole CDR3 protein is CASSNPGLAASTDTYTF.

Worth noting for this clone: The read ends 3 residues shy of where the CDR3 ends; the end is completed using the germline J gene. The V and J genes are TRBV10-2 and TRBJ2-2; TRBD1 agrees at 8 bases. CDR3 length: 15 amino acids. From germline, CDR1 is WSHSY and CDR2 SAAADI. The trim removed 6 bases at V and 8 bases at J, leaving 11 bases unmatched. The CDR3 bases that were read are TGCGCCAGCAGCGAGGGACAGGCGATACTAGGGGAG. Protein product: CASSEGQAILGE. The CDR3 in full is CASSEGQAILGELFF.

As for this clone: The read terminates 3 residues ahead of where the CDR3 ends, so the germline J gene completes it. The chain uses TRBV12-3 or TRBV12-4 and TRBJ2-2; perhaps TRBD1 as D (6 bases). Trimming removed 5 bases from V and 7 bases from J, with 11 bases in between. The CDR3 extends over 13 amino acids. CDR3 loop: CASSPGVVGELFF. CDR3 bases read: TGTGCCAGCAGTCCAGGGGTAGTCGGGGAG.

A remark on this clone: The read terminates 3 residues before the CDR3 end, so the remaining end is supplied by the germline J gene. The rearrangement uses TRBV6-2 or TRBV6-3 and TRBJ1-2; D unresolved. This CDR3 has 12 amino acids. Trimming pared 4 bases from V and 6 bases from J, leaving 9 bases between. Germline lookup yields CDR1 MNHEY and CDR2 SVGEGT. CDR3 amino acids: CASSFGVDGYTF. The CDR3 bases that were read are TGTGCCAGCAGTTTCGGGGTCGATGGC.

Worth noting for this clone: The read stops 3 residues short of the end of the CDR3; the missing end is completed from the germline J gene. The chain uses TRBV7-6 and TRBJ1-6; 8 bases are shared with TRBD1. Germline-derived CDR1 and CDR2 are SGHVS and FNYEAQ. V trimming: 5 bases; J trimming: 9 bases; junction bases outside the gene matches: 12. The CDR3 sequence is 16 residues long. The DNA read from the CDR3 is TGTGCCAGCAGCCTGGGACAGGCCCGGCTTGGTTCACCC. Its protein product is CASSLGQARLGSP. The whole CDR3 sequence is CASSLGQARLGSPLHF.

On this clone: Sequencing ends 3 residues short of the CDR3 end; the germline J gene provides the rest. This chain uses TRBV20-1 with TRBJ1-1; D remains ambiguous. V lost 1 base and J lost 3, with 12 bases in between. Per the germline V gene, CDR1 is DFQATT and CDR2 is SNEGSKA (reference sequence). The CDR3 is made up of 14 amino acids. CDR3 DNA, as far as it was read: TGCAGTGCTAGAGTCCCAGTGTCTGACACTGAA. Translated: CSARVPVSDTE. The full CDR3 sequence reads CSARVPVSDTEAFF.